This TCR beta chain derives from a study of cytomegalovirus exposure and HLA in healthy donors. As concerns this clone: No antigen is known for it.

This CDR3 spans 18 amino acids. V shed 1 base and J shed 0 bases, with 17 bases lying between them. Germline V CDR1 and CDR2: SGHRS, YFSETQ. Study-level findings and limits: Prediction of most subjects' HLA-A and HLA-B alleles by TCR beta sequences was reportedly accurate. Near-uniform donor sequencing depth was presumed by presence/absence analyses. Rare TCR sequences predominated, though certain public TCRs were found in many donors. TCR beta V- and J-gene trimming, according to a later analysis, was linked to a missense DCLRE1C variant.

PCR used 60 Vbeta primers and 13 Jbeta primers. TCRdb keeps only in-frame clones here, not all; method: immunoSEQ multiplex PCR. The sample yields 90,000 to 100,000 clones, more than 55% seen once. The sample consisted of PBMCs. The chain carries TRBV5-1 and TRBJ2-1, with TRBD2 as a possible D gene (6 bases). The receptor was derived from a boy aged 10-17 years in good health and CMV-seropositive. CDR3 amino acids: CASSLPRDSYTSYNEQFF. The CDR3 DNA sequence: TGCGCCAGCAGCTTGCCCCGGGACTCCTATACCTCCTACAATGAGCAGTTCTTC.